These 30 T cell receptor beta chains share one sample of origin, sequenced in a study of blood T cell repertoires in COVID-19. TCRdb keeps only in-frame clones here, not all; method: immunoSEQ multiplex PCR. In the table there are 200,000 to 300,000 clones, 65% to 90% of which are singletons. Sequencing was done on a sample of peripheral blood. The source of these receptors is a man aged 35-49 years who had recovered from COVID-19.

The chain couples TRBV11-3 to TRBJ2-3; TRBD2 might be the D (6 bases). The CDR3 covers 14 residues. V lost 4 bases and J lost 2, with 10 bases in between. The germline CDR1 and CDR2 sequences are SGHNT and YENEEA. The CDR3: CASSSGGSTDTQYF. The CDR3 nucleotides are TGTGCCAGCAGCTCCGGGGGATCCACAGATACGCAGTATTTT.

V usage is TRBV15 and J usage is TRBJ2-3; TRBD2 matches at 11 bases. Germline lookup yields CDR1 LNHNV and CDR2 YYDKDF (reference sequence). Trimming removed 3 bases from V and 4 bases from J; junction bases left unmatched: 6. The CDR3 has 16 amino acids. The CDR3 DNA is TGTGCCACCAGCAGGGGACTAGCGGACCACCCAGATACGCAGTATTTT. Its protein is CATSRGLADHPDTQYF.

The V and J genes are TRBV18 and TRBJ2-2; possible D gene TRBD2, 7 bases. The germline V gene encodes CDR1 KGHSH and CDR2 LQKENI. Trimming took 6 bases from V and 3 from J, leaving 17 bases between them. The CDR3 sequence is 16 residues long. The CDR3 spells CASSSGAGAHTGELFF. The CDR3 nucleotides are TGTGCCAGCTCCAGCGGGGCGGGGGCACACACCGGGGAGCTGTTTTTT.

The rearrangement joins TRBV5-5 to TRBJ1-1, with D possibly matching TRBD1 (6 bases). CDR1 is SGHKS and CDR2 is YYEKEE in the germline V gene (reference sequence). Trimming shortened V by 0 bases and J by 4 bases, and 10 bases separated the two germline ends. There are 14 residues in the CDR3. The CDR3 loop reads CASSLVPGATEAFF. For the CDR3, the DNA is TGTGCCAGCAGCTTGGTTCCAGGGGCCACTGAAGCTTTCTTT.

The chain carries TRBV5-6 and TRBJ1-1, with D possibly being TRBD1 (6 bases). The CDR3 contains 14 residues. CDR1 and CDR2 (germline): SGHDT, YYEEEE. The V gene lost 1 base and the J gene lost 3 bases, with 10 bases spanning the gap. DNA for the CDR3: TGTGCCAGCAGCTTGACAGGGCCCTACACTGAAGCTTTCTTT. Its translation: CASSLTGPYTEAFF.

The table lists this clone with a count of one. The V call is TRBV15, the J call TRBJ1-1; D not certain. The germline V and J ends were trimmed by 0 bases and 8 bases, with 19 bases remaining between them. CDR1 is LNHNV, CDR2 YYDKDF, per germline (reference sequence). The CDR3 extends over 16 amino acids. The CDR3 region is CATSRDPPTKPTEAFF. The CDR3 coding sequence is TGTGCCACCAGCAGAGATCCCCCAACTAAGCCGACCGAAGCTTTCTTT.

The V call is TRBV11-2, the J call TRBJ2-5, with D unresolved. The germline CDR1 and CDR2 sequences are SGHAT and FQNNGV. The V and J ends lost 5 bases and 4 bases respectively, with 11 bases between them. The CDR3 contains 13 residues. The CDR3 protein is CASSRGISETQYF. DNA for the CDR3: TGTGCCAGCAGCCGAGGTATATCAGAGACCCAGTACTTC.

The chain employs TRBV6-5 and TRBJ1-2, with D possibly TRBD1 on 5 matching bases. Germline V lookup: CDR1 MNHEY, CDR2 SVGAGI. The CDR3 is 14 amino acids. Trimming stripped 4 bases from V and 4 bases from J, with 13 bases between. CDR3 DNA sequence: TGTGCCAGCAGTTCGGGGGTTAATCGCTATGGCTACACCTTC. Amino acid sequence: CASSSGVNRYGYTF.

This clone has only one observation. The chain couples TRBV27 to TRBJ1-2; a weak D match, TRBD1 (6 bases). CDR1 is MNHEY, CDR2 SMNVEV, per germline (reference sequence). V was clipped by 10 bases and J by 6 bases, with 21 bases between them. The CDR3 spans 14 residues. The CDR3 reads CATTNVQGKNGYTF. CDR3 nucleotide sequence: TGTGCCACCACGAATGTCCAGGGGAAAAATGGCTACACCTTC.

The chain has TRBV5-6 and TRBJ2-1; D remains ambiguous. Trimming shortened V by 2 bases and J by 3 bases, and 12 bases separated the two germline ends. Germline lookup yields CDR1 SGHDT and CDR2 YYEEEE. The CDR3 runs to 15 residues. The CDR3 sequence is CASSFLAQDYNEQFF. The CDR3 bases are TGTGCCAGCAGCTTTCTTGCGCAGGACTACAATGAGCAGTTCTTC.

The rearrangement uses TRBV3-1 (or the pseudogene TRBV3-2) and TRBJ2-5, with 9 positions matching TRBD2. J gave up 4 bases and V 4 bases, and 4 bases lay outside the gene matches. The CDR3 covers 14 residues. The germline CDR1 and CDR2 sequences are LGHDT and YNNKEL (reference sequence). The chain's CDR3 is CASSPPGLAETQYF. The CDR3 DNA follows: TGTGCCAGCAGCCCTCCGGGACTAGCAGAGACCCAGTACTTC.

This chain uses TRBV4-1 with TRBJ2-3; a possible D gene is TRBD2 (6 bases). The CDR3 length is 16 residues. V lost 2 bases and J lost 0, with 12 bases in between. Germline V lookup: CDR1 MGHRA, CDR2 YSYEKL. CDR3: CASSQFGGASTDTQYF. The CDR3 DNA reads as TGCGCCAGCAGCCAATTCGGGGGAGCGAGCACAGATACGCAGTATTTT.

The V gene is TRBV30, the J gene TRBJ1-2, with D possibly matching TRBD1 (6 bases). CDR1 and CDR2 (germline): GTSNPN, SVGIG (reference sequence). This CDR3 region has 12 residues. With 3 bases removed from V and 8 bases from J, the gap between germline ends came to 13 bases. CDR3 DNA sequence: TGTGCCTGGAGGAACAGGGCTCAAGGCTACACCTTC. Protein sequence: CAWRNRAQGYTF.

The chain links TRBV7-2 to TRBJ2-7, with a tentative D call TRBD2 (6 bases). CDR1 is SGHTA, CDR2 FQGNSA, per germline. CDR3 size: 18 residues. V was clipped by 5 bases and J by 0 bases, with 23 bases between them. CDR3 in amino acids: CASSRHGTPRPSSYEQYF. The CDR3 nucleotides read TGTGCCAGCAGCCGGCATGGGACTCCCCGACCGAGCTCCTACGAGCAGTACTTC.

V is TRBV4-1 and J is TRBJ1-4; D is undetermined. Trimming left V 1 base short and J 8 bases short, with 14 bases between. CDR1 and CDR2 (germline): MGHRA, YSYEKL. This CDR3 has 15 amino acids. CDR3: CASSQAGRVGEKLFF. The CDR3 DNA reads TGCGCCAGCAGCCAAGCGGGGAGGGTAGGCGAAAAACTGTTTTTT.

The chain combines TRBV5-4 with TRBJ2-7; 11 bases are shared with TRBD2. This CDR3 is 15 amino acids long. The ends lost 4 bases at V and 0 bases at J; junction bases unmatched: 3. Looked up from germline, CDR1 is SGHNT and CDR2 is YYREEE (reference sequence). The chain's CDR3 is CASSGGTSGSYEQYF. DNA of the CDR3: TGTGCCAGCAGCGGCGGGACTAGCGGCTCCTACGAGCAGTACTTC.

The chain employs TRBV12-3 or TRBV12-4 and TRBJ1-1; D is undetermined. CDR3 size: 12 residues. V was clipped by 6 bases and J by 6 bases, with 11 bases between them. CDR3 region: CASSQRTAEAFF. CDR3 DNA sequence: TGTGCCAGCAGCCAGCGGACGGCTGAAGCTTTCTTT.

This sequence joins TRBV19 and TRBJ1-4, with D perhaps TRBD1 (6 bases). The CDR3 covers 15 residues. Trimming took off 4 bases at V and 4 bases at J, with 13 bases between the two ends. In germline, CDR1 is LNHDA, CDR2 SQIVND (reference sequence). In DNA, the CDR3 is TGTGCCAGTAGTACTCGGACAGCTAGTAATGAAAAACTGTTTTTT. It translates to CASSTRTASNEKLFF.

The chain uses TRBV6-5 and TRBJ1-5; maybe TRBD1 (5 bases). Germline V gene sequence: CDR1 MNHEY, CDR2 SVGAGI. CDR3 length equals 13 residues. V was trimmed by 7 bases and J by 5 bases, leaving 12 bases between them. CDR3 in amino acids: CASTSGGDQPQHF. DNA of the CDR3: TGTGCCAGCACCTCAGGAGGGGATCAGCCCCAGCATTTT.

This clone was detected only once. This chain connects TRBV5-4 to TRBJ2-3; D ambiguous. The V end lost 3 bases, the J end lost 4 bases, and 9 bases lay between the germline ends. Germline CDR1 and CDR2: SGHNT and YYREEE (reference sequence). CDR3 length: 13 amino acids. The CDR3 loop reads CASSYESADTQYF. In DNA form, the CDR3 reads TGTGCCAGCAGCTACGAAAGCGCAGATACGCAGTATTTT.

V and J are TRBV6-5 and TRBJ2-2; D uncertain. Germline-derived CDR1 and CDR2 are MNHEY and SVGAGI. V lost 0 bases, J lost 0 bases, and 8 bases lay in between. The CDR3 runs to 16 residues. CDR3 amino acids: CASSYSRASNTGELFF. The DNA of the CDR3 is TGTGCCAGCAGTTACTCGAGAGCATCGAACACCGGGGAGCTGTTTTTT.

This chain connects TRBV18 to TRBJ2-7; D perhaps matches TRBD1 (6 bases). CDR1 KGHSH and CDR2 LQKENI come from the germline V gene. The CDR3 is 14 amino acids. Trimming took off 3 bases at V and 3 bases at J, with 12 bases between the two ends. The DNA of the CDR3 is TGTGCCAGCTCACCCAACAGGGATAACTACGAGCAGTACTTC. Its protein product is CASSPNRDNYEQYF.

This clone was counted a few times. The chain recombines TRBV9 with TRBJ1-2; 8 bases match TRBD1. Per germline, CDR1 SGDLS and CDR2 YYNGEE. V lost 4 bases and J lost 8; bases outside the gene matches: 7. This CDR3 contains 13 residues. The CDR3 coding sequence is TGTGCCAGCAGCTACCAGGGGGCGGAGGGCTACACCTTC. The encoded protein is CASSYQGAEGYTF.

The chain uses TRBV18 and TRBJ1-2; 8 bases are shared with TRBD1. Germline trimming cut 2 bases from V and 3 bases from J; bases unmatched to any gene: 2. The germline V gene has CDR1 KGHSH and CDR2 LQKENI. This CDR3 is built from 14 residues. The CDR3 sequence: CASSPSGGYYGYTF. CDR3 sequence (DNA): TGTGCCAGCTCACCATCAGGGGGCTACTATGGCTACACCTTC.

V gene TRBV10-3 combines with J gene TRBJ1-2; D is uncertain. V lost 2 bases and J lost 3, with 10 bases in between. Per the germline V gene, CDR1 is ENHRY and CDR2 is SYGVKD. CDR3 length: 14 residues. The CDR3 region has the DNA TGTGCCATCAGTGAGCCGGGGTCCGACTATGGCTACACCTTC. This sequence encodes CAISEPGSDYGYTF.

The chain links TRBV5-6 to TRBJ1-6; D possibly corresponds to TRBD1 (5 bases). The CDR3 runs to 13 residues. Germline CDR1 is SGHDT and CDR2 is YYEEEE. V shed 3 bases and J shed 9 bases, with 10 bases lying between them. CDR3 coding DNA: TGTGCCAGCAGCTGGGCTACAGGTTCACCCCTCCACTTT. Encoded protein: CASSWATGSPLHF.

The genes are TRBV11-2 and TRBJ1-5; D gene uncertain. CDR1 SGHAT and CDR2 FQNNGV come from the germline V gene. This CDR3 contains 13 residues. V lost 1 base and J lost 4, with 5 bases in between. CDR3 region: CASSLAPNQPQHF. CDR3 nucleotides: TGTGCCAGCAGCTTAGCCCCAAATCAGCCCCAGCATTTT.

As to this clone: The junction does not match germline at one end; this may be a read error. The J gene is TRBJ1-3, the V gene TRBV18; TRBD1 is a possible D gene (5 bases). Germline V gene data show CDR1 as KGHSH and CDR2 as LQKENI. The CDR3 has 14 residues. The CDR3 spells CASSPRDGLPFRGF. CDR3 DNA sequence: TGTGCCAGCTCACCGCGGGACGGCCTGCCCTTCCGGGGTTTT.

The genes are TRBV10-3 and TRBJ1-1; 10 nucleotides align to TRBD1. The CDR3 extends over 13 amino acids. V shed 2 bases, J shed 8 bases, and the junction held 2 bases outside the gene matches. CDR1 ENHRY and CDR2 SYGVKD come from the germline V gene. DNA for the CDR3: TGTGCCATCAGTGAGGACAGGGGGCAGGAAGCTTTCTTT. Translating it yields CAISEDRGQEAFF.

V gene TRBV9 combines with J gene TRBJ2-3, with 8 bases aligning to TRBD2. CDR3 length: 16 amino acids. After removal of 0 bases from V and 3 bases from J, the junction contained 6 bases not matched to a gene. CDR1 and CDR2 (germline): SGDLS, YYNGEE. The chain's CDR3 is CASSVVDGRVTDTQYF. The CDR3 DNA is TGTGCCAGCAGCGTAGTGGACGGGAGGGTGACAGATACGCAGTATTTT.